The T cell receptor (beta chain) described here comes from a study of identical twins. The CDR3 length is 14 residues. The V segment lost 1 base and the J segment 7 bases; nucleotides outside the gene matches: 5. Germline CDR1 reads DFQATT; CDR2 reads SNEGSKA (reference sequence). TCRdb re-analysed the 5' RACE reads in MiXCR, keeping a single row per CDR3 protein. The data contain 500,000 or so distinct CDR3 sequences, 22% of them seen just once; the ten biggest clones take up about 0.99%. This clonotype has more than one count but fewer than ten. These sequences were also reported in another study, on T cells expressing NK-cell markers.

The specimen sequenced was CD4+ T cells sorted from blood. The chain is built from TRBV20-1 and TRBJ2-7; 12 bases agree with TRBD2. This sequence was found in a woman aged 18-29 years in good health. The CDR3 is CSARGLAGAREQYF. The CDR3 nucleotides are TGCAGTGCTAGAGGACTAGCGGGGGCCCGGGAGCAGTACTTC.